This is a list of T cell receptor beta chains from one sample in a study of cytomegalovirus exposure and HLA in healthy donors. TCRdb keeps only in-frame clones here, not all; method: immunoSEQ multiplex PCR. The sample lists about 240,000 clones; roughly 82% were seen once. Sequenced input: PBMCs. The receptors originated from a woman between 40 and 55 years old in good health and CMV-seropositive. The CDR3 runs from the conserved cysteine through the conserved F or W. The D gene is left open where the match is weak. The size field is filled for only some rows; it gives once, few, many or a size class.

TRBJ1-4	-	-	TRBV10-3	CAISGLDREKLFF	TGTGCCATCAGTGGCCTCGACAGGGAAAAACTGTTTTTT
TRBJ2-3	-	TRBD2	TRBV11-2	CASSFGGAADTQYF	TGTGCCAGCAGCTTCGGGGGGGCCGCAGATACGCAGTATTTT
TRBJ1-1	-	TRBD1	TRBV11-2	CASSLAQGQGRGVAFF	TGTGCCAGCAGCTTAGCACAGGGACAGGGGAGGGGAGTAGCTTTCTTT
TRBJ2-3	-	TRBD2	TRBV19	CASSKTSGLSTDTQYF	TGTGCCAGTAGTAAGACTAGCGGGCTAAGCACAGATACGCAGTATTTT
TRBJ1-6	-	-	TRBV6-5	CASSFGGLFNSPLHF	TGTGCCAGCAGCTTCGGGGGACTTTTTAATTCACCCCTCCACTTT
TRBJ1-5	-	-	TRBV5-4	CASSAELDQPQHF	TGTGCCAGCAGCGCGGAATTAGATCAGCCCCAGCATTTT
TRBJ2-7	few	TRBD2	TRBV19	CASTGRTSGSYEQYF	TGTGCCAGTACTGGAAGGACTAGCGGATCCTACGAGCAGTACTTC
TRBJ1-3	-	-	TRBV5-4	CASSLSGRAGNTIYF	TGTGCCAGCAGCTTGTCGGGCAGGGCTGGAAACACCATATATTTT
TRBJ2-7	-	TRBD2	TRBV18	CASSPTGTSGIYEQYF	TGTGCCAGCTCACCGACCGGGACTAGCGGGATTTACGAGCAGTACTTC
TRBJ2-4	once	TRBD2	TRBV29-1	CSVGLAGVAKNIQYF	TGCAGCGTGGGACTAGCGGGAGTAGCCAAAAACATTCAGTACTTC
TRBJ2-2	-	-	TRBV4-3	CASSQVLGGAGNGELFF	TGCGCCAGCAGCCAAGTACTAGGGGGCGCGGGAAACGGGGAGCTGTTTTTT
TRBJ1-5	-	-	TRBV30	CAWSVKLRLNQPQHF	TGTGCCTGGAGTGTAAAACTCAGACTCAATCAGCCCCAGCATTTT
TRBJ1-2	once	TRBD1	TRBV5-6	CASSGTGVYYGYTF	TGTGCCAGCAGCGGGACAGGGGTTTACTATGGCTACACCTTC
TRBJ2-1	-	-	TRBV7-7	CASSQNTHGYNEQFF	TGTGCCAGCAGCCAGAATACTCACGGGTACAATGAGCAGTTCTTC
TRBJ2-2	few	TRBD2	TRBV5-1	CASSFSGLAGGGTGELFF	TGCGCCAGCAGCTTCTCGGGACTAGCGGGAGGAGGCACCGGGGAGCTGTTTTTT
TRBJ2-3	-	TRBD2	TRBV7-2	CASSQMGGGATDTQYF	TGTGCCAGCAGCCAAATGGGCGGGGGGGCAACAGATACGCAGTATTTT
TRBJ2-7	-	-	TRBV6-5	CASSLARGAYEQYF	TGTGCCAGCAGTCTAGCGCGGGGCGCCTACGAGCAGTACTTC
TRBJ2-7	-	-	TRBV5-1	CASSLAGPPYEQYF	TGCGCCAGCAGCTTGGCAGGGCCACCCTACGAGCAGTACTTC
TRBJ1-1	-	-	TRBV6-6	CASSTYTAEAFF	TGTGCCAGCAGTACCTACACAGCTGAAGCTTTCTTT
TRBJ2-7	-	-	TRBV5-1	CASSLALQNHEQYF	TGCGCCAGCAGCTTGGCTCTACAGAACCACGAGCAGTACTTC
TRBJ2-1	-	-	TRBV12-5	CASGARVNNEQFF	TGCGCTAGTGGTGCGAGGGTTAACAATGAGCAGTTCTTC
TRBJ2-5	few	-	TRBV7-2	CASSSRTTQAGTQYF	TGTGCCAGCAGCTCACGGACTACCCAGGCAGGGACCCAGTACTTC
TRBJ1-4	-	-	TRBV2	CASRGDRVGANEKLFF	TGTGCCAGCAGAGGTGACCGTGTGGGAGCTAATGAAAAACTGTTTTTT
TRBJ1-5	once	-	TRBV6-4	CASSPDSNQPQHF	TGTGCCAGCAGCCCCGACAGTAATCAGCCCCAGCATTTT
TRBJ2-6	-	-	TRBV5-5	CASSLEQGEWNVLTF	TGTGCCAGCAGCTTGGAACAGGGAGAATGGAACGTCCTGACTTTC
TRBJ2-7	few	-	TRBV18	CASSQQGYEQYF	TGTGCCAGCTCACAACAGGGTTACGAGCAGTACTTC
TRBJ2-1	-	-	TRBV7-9	CASPRGGSYNEQFF	TGTGCCAGCCCCAGGGGCGGCTCCTACAATGAGCAGTTCTTC
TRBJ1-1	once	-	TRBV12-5	CASGLGPRGQGGTEAFF	TGTGCTAGTGGTTTGGGTCCCCGCGGGCAGGGAGGAACTGAAGCTTTCTTT
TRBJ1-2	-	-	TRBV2	CASSAGVYGYTF	TGTGCCAGCAGTGCGGGGGTCTATGGCTACACCTTC
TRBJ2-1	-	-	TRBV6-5	CASSYGANHHHNEQFF	TGTGCCAGCAGTTATGGAGCTAATCACCACCACAATGAGCAGTTCTTC
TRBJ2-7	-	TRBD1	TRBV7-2	CASSSDRGRNEQYF	TGTGCCAGCAGCTCCGACAGGGGGCGGAACGAGCAGTACTTC
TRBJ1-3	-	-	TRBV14	CASSQLTGVSGNTIYF	TGTGCCAGCAGCCAATTGACAGGCGTCTCTGGAAACACCATATATTTT
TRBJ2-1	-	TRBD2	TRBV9	CASSAGTSERGNEQFF	TGTGCCAGCAGCGCCGGGACTAGCGAGAGGGGCAATGAGCAGTTCTTC
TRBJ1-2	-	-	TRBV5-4	CASSYSRSNYGYTF	TGTGCCAGCAGCTATTCTCGGTCTAACTATGGCTACACCTTC
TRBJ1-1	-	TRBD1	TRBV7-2	CASSRQGGLNTEAFF	TGTGCCAGCAGTAGACAGGGAGGCCTGAACACTGAAGCTTTCTTT
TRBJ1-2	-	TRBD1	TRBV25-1	CASQRQGAGFGYTF	TGTGCCAGCCAGAGACAGGGGGCTGGTTTTGGCTACACCTTC
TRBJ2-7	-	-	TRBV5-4	CASSTGYRQYF	TGTGCCAGCAGCACAGGGTATAGGCAGTACTTC
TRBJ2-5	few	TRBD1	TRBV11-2	CASSPGQGGTQYF	TGTGCCAGCAGCCCTGGACAGGGGGGGACCCAGTACTTC
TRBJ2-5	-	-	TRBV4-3	CASSQDRGGQGQETQYF	TGCGCCAGCAGCCAAGATAGGGGGGGACAAGGACAAGAGACCCAGTACTTC
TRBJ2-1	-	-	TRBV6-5	CASSRSYNEQFF	TGTGCCAGCAGCCGCTCCTACAATGAGCAGTTCTTC